Reported below is one T cell receptor (beta chain). Its specificity is unknown. The sample originates from a study of beta chain features in type 1 diabetes. Study results and caveats: Patients showed naive, central memory and Treg TCRB repertoires that appeared more similar than those of healthy donors. All four CD4+ subsets from Type 1 diabetes patients carried moderately but significantly shorter TCRB CDR3s. The influence of HLA type on TCRB rearrangement stayed undetermined.

Expressed TCRB transcripts were sequenced because the entire RNA isolate underwent reverse transcription. Each stem cell-like memory T cell sample yielded 1 million or so reads on average. The protocol was immunoSEQ multiplex PCR, while the TCRdb copy is restricted to in-frame clones and leaves out a portion. The repertoire holds 20,000 to 25,000 clones, with about 63% as singletons. Sorting based on CD45RO/CCR7/CD25/CD127/CD95/CD27 separated CD4+ naive, central memory, regulatory and stem cell-like memory cells. In germline, CDR1 is MDHEN, CDR2 SYDVKM. The CDR3 length is 16 residues. V was clipped by 6 bases and J by 3 bases; unmatched bases: 9.

This sequence joins TRBV28 and TRBJ2-7; 12 bases match TRBD1. Sequencing was done on a sample of stem cell memory CD4+ T cells from blood. The sequence was obtained from a woman between 40 and 55 years old with type 1 diabetes. The DNA for the CDR3 is TGTGCCAGCAGATCCACCGGGACAGGGGGCCTCTACGAGCAGTACTTC. It codes for CASRSTGTGGLYEQYF. Full variable domain (outside the CDR3, taken from reference TRBV28 and TRBJ2-7): DVKVTQSSRYLVKRTGEKVFLECVQDMDHENMFWYRQDPGLGLRLIYFSYDVKMKEKGDIPEGYSVSREKKERFSLILESASTNQTSMYLCASRSTGTGGLYEQYFGPGTRLTVT.